The sequence of this TCR beta chain was determined in a study of Ad26.COV2.S vaccination and SARS-CoV-2 variants. The CDR3 covers 17 residues. Germline-derived CDR1 and CDR2 are SGDLS and YYNGEE. V lost 4 bases and J lost 4; bases outside the gene matches: 11. Clones were read by immunoSEQ multiplex PCR, and TCRdb kept only the in-frame ones, dropping some. The sample records some 340,000 clones, 85% being singletons. Regarding treatment: 15 to 20 received Ad26.COV2.S at low or high dose, single or two shots; several received placebo; per-sample allocation not given. Samples came from day 63 after the first vaccine or placebo injection.

The source of this sequence is a person aged 18 to 59 who received the Ad26.COV2.S COVID-19 vaccine or a placebo. The rearrangement uses TRBV9 and TRBJ2-1, with TRBD1 identical over 10 bases. The sample in question was peripheral blood, obtained in a trial of Ad26.COV2.S vaccine versus placebo. This chain's CDR3 is CASSPRGGTGDYNEQFF. Here the CDR3 DNA reads TGTGCCAGCAGCCCGCGGGGAGGGACAGGGGATTACAATGAGCAGTTCTTC.